The source of this T cell receptor (beta chain) is a study of T cell responses to AZD1222 COVID-19 vaccine. Study as a whole: Whether given at about 4 or about 12 weeks, second doses were pooled.

Produced via immunoSEQ multiplex PCR; TCRdb's table is partial and in-frame only. The table includes tens of thousands of clones, 75% to 90% detected once. Per germline, CDR1 SEHNR and CDR2 FQNEAQ (reference sequence). V was clipped by 4 bases and J by 4 bases, with 13 bases between them. The CDR3 totals 15 residues. Remarks on this clone: Its antigen remains unidentified.

Study-wide results and caveats: Epitopes outside B.1.351 and B.1.1.7 mutated regions reportedly drew nearly half of spike TCRs. Baseline testing showed seropositivity in only a handful of AZD1222 recipients.

The gene calls are TRBV7-9 and TRBJ1-4, with no clear D. This TCR came from an adult in good health. Sequencing used peripheral blood, obtained on day 0 of AZD1222 vaccination. The CDR3 nucleotides read TGTGCCAGCAGCTGGTTCAATAGAGTTAATGAAAAACTGTTTTTT. Protein: CASSWFNRVNEKLFF.